This entry lists 19 T cell receptor beta chains sequenced from one sample in a study of cytotoxic CD8 clonotypes in ibrutinib-treated CLL. The table came from immunoSEQ multiplex PCR; TCRdb's copy has only in-frame clones and leaves some out. The table records 50,000 to 60,000 clones, roughly 80% of them present only once. This sample comprised PBMCs, obtained after 24 months of ibrutinib treatment. The receptors were sampled from a human donor with chronic lymphocytic leukemia.

The chain couples TRBV19 to TRBJ2-6; 8 nucleotides line up with TRBD1. Germline V lookup: CDR1 LNHDA, CDR2 SQIVND (reference sequence). After removal of 1 base from V and 4 bases from J, the junction contained 3 bases not matched to a gene. The CDR3 has 16 amino acids. The CDR3 region has the DNA TGTGCCAGTAGTATAGGACAGGGGTTCGGGGCCAACGTCCTGACTTTC. This gives the protein CASSIGQGFGANVLTF.

V usage is TRBV6-6 and J usage is TRBJ2-7; D gene ambiguous. Germline V gene lookup returns CDR1 MNHNY and CDR2 SVGAGI (reference sequence). V shed 2 bases and J shed 3 bases, with 8 bases lying between them. The CDR3 is 13 amino acids. The DNA of the CDR3 is TGTGCCAGCAGTTACAGCGAATTCTACGAGCAGTACTTC. Its translation: CASSYSEFYEQYF.

The V call is TRBV2, the J call TRBJ1-5; TRBD1 aligns across 10 bases. V lost 3 bases and J lost 7; bases outside the gene matches: 3. This CDR3 is built from 14 residues. Germline CDR1 reads SNHLY; CDR2 reads FYNNEI. CDR3 amino acids: CASSEGQGKQPQHF. As DNA, the CDR3 is TGTGCCAGCAGTGAGGGACAGGGGAAACAGCCCCAGCATTTT.

This chain links TRBV4-3 with TRBJ2-3; D call uncertain. Deletions cut 1 base from V and 0 bases from J, with 11 bases between. From germline, CDR1 is LGHNA and CDR2 YSLEER. The CDR3 loop spans 16 amino acids. CDR3 bases: TGCGCCAGCAGCCAAGTGGGAAGCCCTAGCACAGATACGCAGTATTTT. It encodes CASSQVGSPSTDTQYF.

V gene TRBV6-6 combines with J gene TRBJ1-5, with 9 bases lining up with TRBD1. The CDR3 totals 14 residues. Germline V gene data show CDR1 as MNHNY and CDR2 as SVGAGI (reference sequence). J gave up 7 bases and V 4 bases, and 5 bases lay outside the gene matches. CDR3 sequence: CASSLQGARQPQHF. Written as DNA, the CDR3 is TGTGCCAGCAGTTTACAGGGGGCGCGGCAGCCCCAGCATTTT.

The chain couples TRBV14 to TRBJ2-7, with D possibly being TRBD1 or TRBD2 (6 bases each). The CDR3 has 15 amino acids. Trimming left V 0 bases short and J 4 bases short, with 13 bases between. Germline assignment: CDR1 SGHDN and CDR2 FVKESK. The CDR3 is CASSQEEGVGYEQYF. The DNA of the CDR3 is TGTGCCAGCAGCCAAGAGGAGGGGGTGGGTTACGAGCAGTACTTC.

The CDR3 here is CASGGRRPEETQYF. The CDR3 DNA reads as TGTGCCAGTGGGGGACGGCGACCTGAAGAGACCCAGTACTTC. The gene calls are TRBV19 and TRBJ2-5; D assignment may be TRBD1 or TRBD2 (5 bases each). Trimming cost V 8 bases and J 3 bases, with 16 bases left between them. This CDR3 has 14 amino acids. CDR1 and CDR2 (germline): LNHDA, SQIVND (reference sequence).

The chain combines TRBV5-4 with TRBJ1-1, with a tentative D call TRBD1 (5 bases). The CDR3 covers 16 residues. The germline V gene encodes CDR1 SGHNT and CDR2 YYREEE (reference sequence). Trimming removed 4 bases from V and 4 bases from J, with 20 bases in between. The CDR3, as DNA: TGTGCCAGCAGCCCTCGGGGGGGGGTAGGGTTCACTGAAGCTTTCTTT. This sequence encodes CASSPRGGVGFTEAFF.

V and J are TRBV11-2 and TRBJ2-7; D remains unclear. This CDR3 contains 16 residues. CDR1 and CDR2 from the germline V gene are SGHAT and FQNNGV. V lost 5 bases and J lost 3, with 20 bases in between. The CDR3 reads CASSPPGRLTGYEQYF. DNA for the CDR3: TGTGCCAGCAGCCCCCCGGGCCGCCTCACCGGCTACGAGCAGTACTTC. Complete variable domain (other parts from reference TRBV11-2 and TRBJ2-7): EAGVAQSPRYKIIEKRQSVAFWCNPISGHATLYWYQQILGQGPKLLIQFQNNGVVDDSQLPKDRFSAERLKGVDSTLKIQPAKLEDSAVYLCASSPPGRLTGYEQYFGPGTRLTVT.

This clone was detected ten times or more. The CDR3 DNA is TGTGCCAGCAGTGACAGGGATGGAGGTGAGCAGTTCTTC. Translating it yields CASSDRDGGEQFF. The genes are TRBV6-4 and TRBJ2-1, with D perhaps matching TRBD2 (5 bases). Germline CDR1 reads MRHNA; CDR2 reads SNTAGT. The CDR3 sequence is 13 residues long. V lost 2 bases and J 9 bases, leaving 11 bases between the germline ends.

V and J are TRBV6-1 and TRBJ1-1; 9 nucleotides line up with TRBD1. After removal of 3 bases from V and 10 bases from J, the junction contained 12 bases not matched to a gene. Germline V gene sequence: CDR1 MNHNS, CDR2 SASEGT. There are 15 residues in the CDR3. The CDR3 DNA reads as TGTGCCAGCAGTGAGCACGGACAGGGGATTAGGGGAGCTTTCTTT. Its translation is CASSEHGQGIRGAFF.

The chain uses TRBV5-5 and TRBJ1-2; 8 bases align to TRBD1. CDR1 and CDR2 from the germline V gene are SGHKS and YYEKEE (reference sequence). Germline trimming cut 2 bases from V and 8 bases from J; bases unmatched to any gene: 2. This CDR3 is 12 amino acids long. The CDR3 region has the DNA TGTGCCAGCAGCTTCGACAGGGGCGGCTACACCTTC. Translating it yields CASSFDRGGYTF.

The rearrangement joins TRBV4-1 to TRBJ2-5; no definite D call. Germline CDR1 reads MGHRA; CDR2 reads YSYEKL. The CDR3 covers 15 residues. Trimming removed 4 bases at V and 5 bases at J, with 17 bases between. CDR3 amino acids: CASSPVVAPRETQYF. In DNA form, the CDR3 reads TGCGCCAGCAGCCCAGTTGTAGCCCCGAGGGAGACCCAGTACTTC.

On this clone itself: The same CDR3 is also encoded by other DNA sequences in this sample. The rearrangement uses TRBV6-5 and TRBJ1-5, with D possibly matching TRBD1 (6 bases). Trimming cost V 0 bases and J 2 bases, with 8 bases left between them. Germline assignment: CDR1 MNHEY and CDR2 SVGAGI. The CDR3 consists of 15 residues. The CDR3 loop is CASSYSGGGNQPQHF. DNA of the CDR3: TGTGCCAGCAGTTACTCCGGGGGCGGCAATCAGCCCCAGCATTTT.

The chain has TRBV4-1 and TRBJ2-2; 9 nucleotides line up with TRBD1. CDR1 is MGHRA, CDR2 YSYEKL, per germline. This CDR3 is built from 18 residues. V was clipped by 4 bases and J by 6 bases; unmatched bases: 15. CDR3 in DNA: TGCGCCAGCAGCCCCTCCGACCAGACAGGGGGGTTTGCCGGGGAGCTGTTTTTT. Amino acids: CASSPSDQTGGFAGELFF.

This clone turned up a few times. This chain links TRBV25-1 with TRBJ1-2; D possibly corresponds to TRBD1 (6 bases). V lost 4 bases and J lost 2, with 8 bases in between. CDR3 length: 13 residues. Germline V gene data show CDR1 as MGHDK and CDR2 as SYGVNS. CDR3 amino acids: CASSAGANYGYTF. CDR3 coding DNA: TGTGCCAGCAGTGCAGGGGCAAACTATGGCTACACCTTC.

The chain recombines TRBV6-1 with TRBJ1-1, with D unresolved. This CDR3 has 11 amino acids. Germline assignment: CDR1 MNHNS and CDR2 SASEGT. Trimming took 5 bases from V and 8 from J, leaving 9 bases between them. The CDR3 reads CASSPPGEAFF. CDR3 nucleotides: TGTGCCAGCAGTCCCCCGGGAGAAGCTTTCTTT.

The chain links TRBV10-2 to TRBJ1-5; the D gene is possibly TRBD1 (6 bases). Germline lookup yields CDR1 WSHSY and CDR2 SAAADI. This CDR3 contains 14 residues. The V end lost 6 bases, the J end lost 2 bases, and 11 bases lay between the germline ends. This CDR3 reads CASRPPGGNQPQHF. The CDR3 nucleotides are TGCGCCAGCAGGCCCCCAGGGGGCAATCAGCCCCAGCATTTT.

J is TRBJ1-1 and V is TRBV5-4; tentative D call: TRBD1 (5 bases). V shed 4 bases and J shed 8 bases, with 18 bases lying between them. From germline, CDR1 is SGHNT and CDR2 YYREEE (reference sequence). This CDR3 spans 14 amino acids. CDR3 region: CASSPDTGAGEAFF. The CDR3 DNA follows: TGTGCCAGCAGCCCCGACACAGGCGCTGGCGAAGCTTTCTTT.